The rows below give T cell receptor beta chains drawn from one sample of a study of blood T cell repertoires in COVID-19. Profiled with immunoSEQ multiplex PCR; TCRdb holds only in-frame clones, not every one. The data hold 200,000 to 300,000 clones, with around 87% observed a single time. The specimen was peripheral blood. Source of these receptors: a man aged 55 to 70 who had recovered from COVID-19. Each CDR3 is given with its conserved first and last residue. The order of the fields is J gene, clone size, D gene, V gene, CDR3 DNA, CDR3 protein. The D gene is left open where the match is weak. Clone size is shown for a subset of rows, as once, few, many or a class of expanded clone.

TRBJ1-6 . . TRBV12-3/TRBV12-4 TGTGCCAGCAGTTCCCTTAATTCACCCCTCCACTTT CASSSLNSPLHF
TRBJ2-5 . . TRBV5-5 TGTGCCAGCAGCTTGGCCGGAGTGGAGACCCAGTACTTC CASSLAGVETQYF
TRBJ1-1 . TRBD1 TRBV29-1 TGCAGCGTACGACAGGGGGCTGAAGCTTTCTTT CSVRQGAEAFF
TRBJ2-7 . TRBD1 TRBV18 TGTGCCAGCTCCCCCGTACAGGGGGCGCATAACCACGAGCAGTACTTC CASSPVQGAHNHEQYF
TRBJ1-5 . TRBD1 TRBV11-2 TGTGCCAGCGGTGGGACAGGGAGCAATCAGCCCCAGCATTTT CASGGTGSNQPQHF
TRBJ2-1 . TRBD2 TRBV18 TGTGCCAGCTCACTAACCGGACTAGCGGAAGAAAATGAGCAGTTCTTC CASSLTGLAEENEQFF
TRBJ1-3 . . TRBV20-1 TGCAGTGCTAGTCTCTCCGGAAACACCATATATTTT CSASLSGNTIYF
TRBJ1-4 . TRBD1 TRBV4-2 TGTGCCAGCAGCCAATCCGGGACAGGGGGCGCGGCGGAGGAAAAACTGTTTTTT CASSQSGTGGAAEEKLFF
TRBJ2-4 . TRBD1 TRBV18 TGTGCCAGCTCTGGGGACAGGAACATTCAGTACTTC CASSGDRNIQYF
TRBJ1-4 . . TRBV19 TGTGCCAGTACCAGGACTAATGAAAAACTGTTTTTT CASTRTNEKLFF
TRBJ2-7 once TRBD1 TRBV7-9 TGTGCCAGCAGCTTTCAGGGGGACAGTTCCTACGAGCAGTACTTC CASSFQGDSSYEQYF
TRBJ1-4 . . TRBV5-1 TGCGCCAGCAGCTTTTTAGGGGCAACTAATGAAAAACTGTTTTTT CASSFLGATNEKLFF
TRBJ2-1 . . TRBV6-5 TGTGCCAGCAGTTATCGGTGGGAGGATGAGCAGTTCTTC CASSYRWEDEQFF
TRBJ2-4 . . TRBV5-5 TGTGCCAGCAGCATAGAAGGGGGAAGAGGAAACATTCAGTACTTC CASSIEGGRGNIQYF
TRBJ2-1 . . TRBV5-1 TGCGCCAGCAGCTTGTCCAGGGCAGGCAATGAGCAGTTCTTC CASSLSRAGNEQFF
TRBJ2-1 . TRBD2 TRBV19 TGTGCCAGTAGTATAACCCGCGGGGGGGCCAATGAGCAGTTCTTC CASSITRGGANEQFF
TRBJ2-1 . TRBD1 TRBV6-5 TGTGCCACCCCGGTTGGGACAGGGGGCATCGATGAGCAGTTCTTC CATPVGTGGIDEQFF
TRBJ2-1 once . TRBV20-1 TGCAGTGCTAGTCAACTGCCTTCCTACAATGAGCAGTTCTTC CSASQLPSYNEQFF
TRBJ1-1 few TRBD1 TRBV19 TGTGCCAGTAGTGGACAGGGAGAGACTGAAGCTTTCTTT CASSGQGETEAFF
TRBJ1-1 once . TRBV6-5 TGTGCCAGCGGTAGGCGGTACACTGAAGCTTTCTTT CASGRRYTEAFF
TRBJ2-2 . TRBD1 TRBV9 TGTGCCAGCAGCGTAAGACAGGGGGCTGACGCCGGGGAGCTGTTTTTT CASSVRQGADAGELFF
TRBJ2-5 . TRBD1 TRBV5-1 TGCGCCAGCAGCAAGGACAGGGGAGAGACCCAGTACTTC CASSKDRGETQYF
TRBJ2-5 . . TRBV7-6 TGTGCCAGCAGCTACACTAGCTCTCGGTCGGTGGAGACCCAGTACTTC CASSYTSSRSVETQYF
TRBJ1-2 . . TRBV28 TGTGCCAGCAGAGAGGGCAATAGGGCCAACTATGGCTACACCTTC CASREGNRANYGYTF
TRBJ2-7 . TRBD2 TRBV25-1 TGTGCCAGCAGTGGCCTAGCGGGGGGCACCTACGAGCAGTACTTC CASSGLAGGTYEQYF
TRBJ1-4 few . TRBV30 TGTGCCTGGAGTCGGAAGGGGCGGAATGAAAAACTGTTTTTT CAWSRKGRNEKLFF
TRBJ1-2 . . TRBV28 TGTGCCAGCAAACGGGGAGGGGTTGACGGCTACACCTTC CASKRGGVDGYTF
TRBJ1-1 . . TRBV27 TGTGCCAGCAGTCCTCGGAGGAACACTGAAGCTTTCTTT CASSPRRNTEAFF
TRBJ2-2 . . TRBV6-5 TGTGCCAGCAGCGCGGTTGGGGAGCTGTTTTTT CASSAVGELFF
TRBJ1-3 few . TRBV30 TGTGCCTGGGATGAACAGGGAGCTGGAAACACCATATATTTT CAWDEQGAGNTIYF
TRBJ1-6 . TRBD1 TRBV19 TGTGCCAGTAGTATGGACAGGCGTAATTCACCCCTCCACTTT CASSMDRRNSPLHF
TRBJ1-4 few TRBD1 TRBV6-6 TGTGCCAGCACCATGACAGGGATTAATGAAAAACTGTTTTTT CASTMTGINEKLFF
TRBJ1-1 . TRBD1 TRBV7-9 TGTGCCAGCAGCTTAAATTGGGGACAGAACTACATGAACACTGAAGCTTTCTTT CASSLNWGQNYMNTEAFF
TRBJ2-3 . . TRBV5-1 TGCGCCAGCAGCTTGGGTACTACCATCACAGATACGCAGTATTTT CASSLGTTITDTQYF
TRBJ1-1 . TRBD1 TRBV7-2 TGTGCCAGCAGCCCGTGGACAGGGGATTGGACTGAAGCTTTCTTT CASSPWTGDWTEAFF
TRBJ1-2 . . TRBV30 TGTGCCTGGAGCGACAAAACTAACTATGGCTACACCTTC CAWSDKTNYGYTF
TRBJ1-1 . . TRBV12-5 TGTGCTAGTGGTTTGGTACTAGACACTGAAGCTTTCTTT CASGLVLDTEAFF
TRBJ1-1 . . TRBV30 TGTGCCTGGAGTGGGCAGGGGACCCTCATGAACACTGAAGCTTTCTTT CAWSGQGTLMNTEAFF
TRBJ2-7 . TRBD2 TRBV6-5 TGTGCCAGCAGTACTAGCGGGGGGGCCTACGAGCAGTACTTC CASSTSGGAYEQYF
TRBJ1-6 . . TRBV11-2 TGTGCCAGCAGCTTAGATGCAGGGGCCAATTCACCCCTCCACTTT CASSLDAGANSPLHF
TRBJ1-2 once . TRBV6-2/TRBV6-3 TGTGCCAGCAGTTATCAGGGTCGCAGCTATGGCTACACCTTC CASSYQGRSYGYTF
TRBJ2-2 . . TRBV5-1 TGCGCCAGCGCTCCTACCGGGGGTCGAAGCGGGGAGCTGTTTTTT CASAPTGGRSGELFF
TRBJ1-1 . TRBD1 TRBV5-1 TGCGCCAGCAGCTTGTGGAGGGGGACTGACAGGGGAAGGTCGGGCACTGAAGCTTTCTTT CASSLWRGTDRGRSGTEAFF
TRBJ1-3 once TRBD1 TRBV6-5 TGTGCCAGCAGCCCGGACAGGGTTGGAAACACCATATATTTT CASSPDRVGNTIYF
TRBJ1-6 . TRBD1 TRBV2 TGTGCCAGCAGTGGGGGACAGGGGGCCGGTAATTCACCCCTCCACTTT CASSGGQGAGNSPLHF
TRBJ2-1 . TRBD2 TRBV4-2 TGTGCCAGCAGCCAAGGGGGCGCCTCAGCGGGAACCCTTTACAATGAGCAGTTCTTC CASSQGGASAGTLYNEQFF
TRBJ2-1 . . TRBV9 TGTGCCAGCAGCGCCCGGGGGGCTGGAAACAATGAGCAGTTCTTC CASSARGAGNNEQFF
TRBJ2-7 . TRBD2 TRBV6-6 TGTGCCAGCAGTCCCGCGGGGGGAACCTACGAGCAGTACTTC CASSPAGGTYEQYF
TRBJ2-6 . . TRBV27 TGTGCCAGCAGTGGGGGGTATAACTCTGGGGCCAACGTCCTGACTTTC CASSGGYNSGANVLTF
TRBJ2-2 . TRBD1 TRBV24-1 TGTGCCACCAGTGATTCAGGAACAGGGGCCGGGGAGCTGTTTTTT CATSDSGTGAGELFF